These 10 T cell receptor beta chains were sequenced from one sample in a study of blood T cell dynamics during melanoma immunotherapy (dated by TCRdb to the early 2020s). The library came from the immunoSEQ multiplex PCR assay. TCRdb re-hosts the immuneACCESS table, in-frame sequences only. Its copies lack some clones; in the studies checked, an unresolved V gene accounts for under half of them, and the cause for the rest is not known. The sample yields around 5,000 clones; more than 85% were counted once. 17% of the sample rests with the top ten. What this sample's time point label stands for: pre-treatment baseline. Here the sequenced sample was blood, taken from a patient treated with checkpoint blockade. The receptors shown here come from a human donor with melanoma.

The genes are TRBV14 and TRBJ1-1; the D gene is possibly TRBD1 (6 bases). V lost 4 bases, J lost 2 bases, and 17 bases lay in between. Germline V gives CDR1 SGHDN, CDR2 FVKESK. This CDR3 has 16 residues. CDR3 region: CASSPKAGDRNTEAFF. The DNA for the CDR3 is TGTGCCAGCAGCCCTAAGGCAGGGGACCGAAACACTGAAGCTTTCTTT.

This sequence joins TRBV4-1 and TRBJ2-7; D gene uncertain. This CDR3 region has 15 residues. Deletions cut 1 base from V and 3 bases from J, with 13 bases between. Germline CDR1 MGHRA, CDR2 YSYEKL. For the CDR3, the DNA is TGCGCCAGCAGCCAAGGGGATAAGACAAGCTACGAGCAGTACTTC. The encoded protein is CASSQGDKTSYEQYF.

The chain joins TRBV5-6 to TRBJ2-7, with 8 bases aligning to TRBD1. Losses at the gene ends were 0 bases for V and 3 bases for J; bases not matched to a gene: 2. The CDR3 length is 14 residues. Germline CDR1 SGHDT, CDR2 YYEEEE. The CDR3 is CASSLGTGLYEQYF. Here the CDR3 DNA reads TGTGCCAGCAGCTTGGGGACAGGGCTCTACGAGCAGTACTTC.

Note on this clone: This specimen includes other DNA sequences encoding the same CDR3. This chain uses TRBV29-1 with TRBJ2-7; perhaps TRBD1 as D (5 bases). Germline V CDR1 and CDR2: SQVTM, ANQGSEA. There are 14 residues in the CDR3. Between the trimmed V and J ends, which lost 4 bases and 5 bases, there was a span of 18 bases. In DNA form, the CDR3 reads TGCAGCGTTGCCCGAAGGGGTCAGAACAACGAGCAGTACTTC. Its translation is CSVARRGQNNEQYF.

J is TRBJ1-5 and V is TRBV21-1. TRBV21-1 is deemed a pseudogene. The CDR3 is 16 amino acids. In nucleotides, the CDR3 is TGTGCCAGCAGCAACCCGGACGGCTATAGCAATCAGCCCCAGCATTTT. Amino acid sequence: CASSNPDGYSNQPQHF.

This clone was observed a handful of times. For the CDR3, the DNA is TGTGCCAGCAGAAGGAACACTGAAGCTTTCTTT. The encoded protein is CASRRNTEAFF. This chain links TRBV6-5 with TRBJ1-1; D unclear. Trimming took off 6 bases at V and 1 base at J, with 3 bases between the two ends. The germline CDR1 and CDR2 sequences are MNHEY and SVGAGI. The length of the CDR3 is 11 residues.

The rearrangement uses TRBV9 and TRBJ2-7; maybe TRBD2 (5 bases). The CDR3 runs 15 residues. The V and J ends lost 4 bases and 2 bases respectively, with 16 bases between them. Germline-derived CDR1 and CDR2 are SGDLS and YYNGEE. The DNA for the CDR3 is TGTGCCAGCAGCTCAGACTTCGACTATCCCTACGAGCAGTACTTC. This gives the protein CASSSDFDYPYEQYF.

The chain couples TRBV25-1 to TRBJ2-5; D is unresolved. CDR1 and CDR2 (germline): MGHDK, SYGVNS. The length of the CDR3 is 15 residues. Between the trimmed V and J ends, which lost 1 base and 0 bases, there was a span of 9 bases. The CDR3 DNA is TGTGCCAGCAGTGAATCTGGGTGGTACCAAGAGACCCAGTACTTC. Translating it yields CASSESGWYQETQYF.

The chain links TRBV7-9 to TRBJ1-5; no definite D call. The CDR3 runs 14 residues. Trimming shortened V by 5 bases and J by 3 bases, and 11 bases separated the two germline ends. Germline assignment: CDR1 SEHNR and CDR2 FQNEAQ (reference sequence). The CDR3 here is CASSPSANNQPQHF. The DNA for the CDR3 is TGTGCCAGCAGCCCCTCTGCCAACAATCAGCCCCAGCATTTT.

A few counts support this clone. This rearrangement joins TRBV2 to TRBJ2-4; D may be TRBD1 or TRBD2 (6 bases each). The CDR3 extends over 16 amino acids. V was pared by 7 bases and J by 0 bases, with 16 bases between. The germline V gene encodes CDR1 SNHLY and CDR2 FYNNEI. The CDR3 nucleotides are TGTGCCAGCACCCAAGGGGGGACACTAGCCAAAAACATTCAGTACTTC. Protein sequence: CASTQGGTLAKNIQYF.